This T cell receptor (beta chain) was obtained from a study of CD8 T cells in Susac syndrome. In the study overall: When blood was drawn, patients with Susac syndrome were on intravenous immunoglobulin alone, on corticosteroids, or therapy-naive.

Recently defined diagnostic criteria for definite or probable disease were fulfilled by Susac syndrome patients. Germline V lookup: CDR1 DFQATT, CDR2 SNEGSKA (reference sequence). The CDR3 has 16 amino acids. V was pared by 2 bases and J by 2 bases, with 8 bases of the junction left unmatched. Study results and limitations: The number of Susac-specific public clones found was some 17 in total CD8+ repertoires and four to six in CD8+ TEMRA repertoires.

Note on this clonotype: Antigen: not known.

RNA was extracted with the RNeasy kit, and a quantity of roughly 0.5 to 1 ug was reverse transcribed using random hexamers. Across 54 Vbeta and 13 Jbeta, TCR beta CDR3 was amplified with immunoSEQ multiplex PCR. TCRdb reprocessed the immunoSEQ multiplex PCR reads with MiXCR, giving one entry per CDR3 protein. The sample holds roughly 150,000 distinct CDR3 sequences, more than 85% seen once. V gene TRBV20-1 combines with J gene TRBJ2-7, with 11 bases matching TRBD2. This receptor was identified in a human donor with Susac syndrome. The sample consisted of CD8+ T cells from PBMCs. Written as DNA, the CDR3 is TGCAGTGCTAGAACCCGACTAGCGGGAAAAACCTACGAGCAGTACTTC. The encoded protein is CSARTRLAGKTYEQYF.